Listed below are T cell receptor beta chains from one sample, sequenced in a study of cytomegalovirus exposure and HLA in healthy donors. The protocol was immunoSEQ multiplex PCR, while the TCRdb copy is restricted to in-frame clones and leaves out a portion. The table lists 150,000 or so clones, roughly 68% of them singletons, with about 10% in the top ten. The sample taken for sequencing was PBMCs. Receptors were obtained from a young man in good health and CMV-seropositive. CDR3s include the opening cysteine and the closing phenylalanine or tryptophan. The order of the fields is V gene, D gene, clone size, J gene, CDR3 protein, CDR3 DNA. D genes are given only for firm matches. The size of a clone is reported for some rows only, either as once, few or many, or as a class for expanded clones.

TRBV7-3	NA	NA	TRBJ2-3	CASSLRDRDTQYF	TGTGCCAGCAGCTTAAGAGATCGAGATACGCAGTATTTT
TRBV5-1	TRBD2	NA	TRBJ2-5	CASSSSGGETQYF	TGCGCCAGCAGCTCGTCGGGGGGAGAGACCCAGTACTTC
TRBV18	NA	NA	TRBJ2-5	CASSPPTAGIGQETQYF	TGTGCCAGCTCACCACCTACGGCAGGGATCGGCCAAGAGACCCAGTACTTC
TRBV28	TRBD2	few	TRBJ2-5	CASSLPGGKQTQYF	TGTGCCAGCAGCTTGCCGGGGGGGAAACAGACCCAGTACTTC
TRBV28	NA	NA	TRBJ2-7	CASSSSGDEQYF	TGTGCCAGCAGTTCCAGCGGAGACGAGCAGTACTTC
TRBV4-1	TRBD1	NA	TRBJ2-7	CASSRTGTGPYEQYF	TGCGCCAGCAGCCGCACCGGGACAGGGCCCTACGAGCAGTACTTC
TRBV28	NA	few	TRBJ1-1	CASSSDTANTEAFF	TGTGCCAGCAGTTCCGATACAGCAAACACTGAAGCTTTCTTT
TRBV5-1	TRBD2	NA	TRBJ2-7	CASSFGLAGSFYEQYF	TGCGCCAGCAGCTTCGGGCTAGCGGGATCATTCTACGAGCAGTACTTC
TRBV5-4	NA	NA	TRBJ1-4	CASSSGWASTNEKLFF	TGTGCCAGCAGCTCCGGCTGGGCTTCAACTAATGAAAAACTGTTTTTT
TRBV9	TRBD1	NA	TRBJ1-2	CASSPRDSAFSYGYTF	TGTGCCAGCAGCCCCCGGGACAGTGCCTTTTCCTATGGCTACACCTTC
TRBV7-9	NA	few	TRBJ1-1	CASSLLTPGTEAFF	TGTGCCAGCAGCTTACTCACCCCCGGGACTGAAGCTTTCTTT
TRBV30	TRBD1	NA	TRBJ1-1	CAWSVQTGGAGAFF	TGTGCCTGGAGTGTCCAGACAGGGGGCGCCGGGGCTTTCTTT
TRBV30	TRBD1	NA	TRBJ2-3	CAWSVQGADTQYF	TGTGCCTGGAGTGTACAGGGGGCAGATACGCAGTATTTT
TRBV4-1	TRBD1	NA	TRBJ1-5	CASSLGGQAYSNQPQHF	TGCGCCAGCAGCCTAGGCGGACAGGCCTATAGCAATCAGCCCCAGCATTTT
TRBV5-1	TRBD1	once	TRBJ2-1	CASSGQATYNEQFF	TGCGCCAGCAGCGGACAGGCGACCTACAATGAGCAGTTCTTC
TRBV21-1	NA	NA	TRBJ1-5	CASSKTRTGDQPQHF	TGTGCCAGCAGCAAAACCCGGACAGGGGATCAGCCCCAGCATTTT
TRBV7-9	TRBD1	NA	TRBJ1-1	CASNLGGTGEAFF	TGTGCCAGCAACCTAGGAGGGACAGGAGAAGCTTTCTTT
TRBV6-1	NA	NA	TRBJ1-2	CASKEGEGYTF	TGTGCCAGCAAAGAGGGGGAGGGCTACACCTTC
TRBV2	TRBD1	NA	TRBJ2-7	CASSEQGAGEQYF	TGTGCCAGCAGTGAACAGGGGGCGGGCGAGCAGTACTTC
TRBV28	NA	NA	TRBJ2-7	CASRASLEQYF	TGTGCCAGCAGGGCCTCGCTCGAGCAGTACTTC
TRBV4-1	NA	NA	TRBJ2-3	CASSHAITDTQYF	TGCGCCAGCAGCCACGCTATCACAGATACGCAGTATTTT
TRBV5-1	NA	NA	TRBJ1-1	CASSITGSTEAFF	TGCGCCAGCAGCATTACAGGGAGCACTGAAGCTTTCTTT
TRBV25-1	TRBD1	NA	TRBJ1-1	CASSESGGTEAFF	TGTGCCAGCAGTGAGTCAGGGGGGACTGAAGCTTTCTTT
TRBV2	NA	NA	TRBJ1-6	CASRGGWDSPLHF	TGTGCCAGCAGGGGGGGGTGGGATTCACCCCTCCACTTT
TRBV28	TRBD2	NA	TRBJ2-7	CASRTLAGGSYEQYF	TGTGCCAGCAGGACTCTAGCGGGAGGGTCCTACGAGCAGTACTTC
TRBV7-8	NA	NA	TRBJ1-2	CASSPSGWGGYTF	TGTGCCAGCAGCCCCAGCGGGTGGGGTGGCTACACCTTC
TRBV25-1	TRBD2	NA	TRBJ2-7	CASSEYGTSGRYEQYF	TGTGCCAGCAGTGAATATGGGACTAGCGGGCGCTACGAGCAGTACTTC
TRBV5-1	NA	few	TRBJ2-3	CASTLALEADTQYF	TGCGCCAGCACCTTGGCCCTGGAGGCAGATACGCAGTATTTT
TRBV6-5	TRBD1	NA	TRBJ2-3	CASRLGQGSDTQYF	TGTGCCAGCAGACTTGGACAGGGGTCAGATACGCAGTATTTT
TRBV30	TRBD2	NA	TRBJ2-3	CAWASGRAGDTQYF	TGTGCCTGGGCTAGCGGGAGGGCCGGAGATACGCAGTATTTT
TRBV6-5	NA	NA	TRBJ1-3	CASSRVSSGNTIYF	TGTGCCAGCAGCCGCGTGAGCTCTGGAAACACCATATATTTT
TRBV2	TRBD1	NA	TRBJ2-3	CASREQGAGDTQYF	TGTGCCAGCAGGGAACAGGGGGCTGGAGATACGCAGTATTTT
TRBV4-1	TRBD1	NA	TRBJ2-1	CASSQRTGVYNEQFF	TGCGCCAGCAGCCAAAGGACAGGGGTTTACAATGAGCAGTTCTTC
TRBV6-1	NA	NA	TRBJ1-1	CASSRGPDMNTEAFF	TGTGCCAGCTCCCGAGGTCCGGATATGAACACTGAAGCTTTCTTT
TRBV11-3	TRBD2	NA	TRBJ2-1	CASSYTSGTYNEQFF	TGTGCCAGCAGCTATACTAGCGGAACGTACAATGAGCAGTTCTTC
TRBV5-1	NA	NA	TRBJ2-7	CASSFQSYEQYF	TGCGCCAGCAGCTTCCAGTCCTACGAGCAGTACTTC
TRBV14	TRBD1	NA	TRBJ1-2	CASSQLYTGTGSGYGYTF	TGTGCCAGCAGCCAACTGTATACCGGGACAGGGTCTGGGTATGGCTACACCTTC
TRBV29-1	NA	few	TRBJ2-7	CSVTTGHTYEQYF	TGCAGCGTTACGACAGGCCACACCTACGAGCAGTACTTC
TRBV6-6	TRBD1	few	TRBJ1-2	CASSRQGDGYTF	TGTGCCAGCAGCCGACAGGGGGACGGCTACACCTTC
TRBV6-5	NA	few	TRBJ1-1	CASTPYPVNTEAFF	TGTGCCAGCACCCCTTATCCCGTGAACACTGAAGCTTTCTTT
TRBV5-6	NA	few	TRBJ2-3	CASSFFGEGGTDTQYF	TGTGCCAGCAGCTTCTTCGGGGAAGGAGGGACAGATACGCAGTATTTT
TRBV12-5	TRBD2	few	TRBJ2-5	CASGLLANQETQYF	TGTGCTAGTGGTTTACTAGCGAACCAAGAGACCCAGTACTTC
TRBV4-1	NA	NA	TRBJ1-4	CASSHRAGLPNEKLFF	TGCGCCAGCAGCCACAGGGCGGGACTTCCTAATGAAAAACTGTTTTTT
TRBV5-1	TRBD1	NA	TRBJ2-7	CASSQDGQGANEQYF	TGCGCCAGCAGCCAGGATGGACAGGGGGCCAACGAGCAGTACTTC
TRBV29-1	TRBD2	NA	TRBJ2-1	CSEAKPGLADTYNEQFF	TGCAGCGAAGCCAAGCCAGGACTAGCGGATACCTACAATGAGCAGTTCTTC
TRBV28	NA	NA	TRBJ1-5	CASTTGGDNQPQHF	TGTGCCAGCACAACAGGTGGGGACAATCAGCCCCAGCATTTT
TRBV2	TRBD1	once	TRBJ1-1	CASRGQFLTEAFF	TGTGCCAGCAGGGGACAGTTTCTAACTGAAGCTTTCTTT
TRBV7-9	NA	NA	TRBJ1-6	CASSFPDSPLHF	TGTGCCAGCAGCTTTCCGGATTCACCCCTCCACTTT